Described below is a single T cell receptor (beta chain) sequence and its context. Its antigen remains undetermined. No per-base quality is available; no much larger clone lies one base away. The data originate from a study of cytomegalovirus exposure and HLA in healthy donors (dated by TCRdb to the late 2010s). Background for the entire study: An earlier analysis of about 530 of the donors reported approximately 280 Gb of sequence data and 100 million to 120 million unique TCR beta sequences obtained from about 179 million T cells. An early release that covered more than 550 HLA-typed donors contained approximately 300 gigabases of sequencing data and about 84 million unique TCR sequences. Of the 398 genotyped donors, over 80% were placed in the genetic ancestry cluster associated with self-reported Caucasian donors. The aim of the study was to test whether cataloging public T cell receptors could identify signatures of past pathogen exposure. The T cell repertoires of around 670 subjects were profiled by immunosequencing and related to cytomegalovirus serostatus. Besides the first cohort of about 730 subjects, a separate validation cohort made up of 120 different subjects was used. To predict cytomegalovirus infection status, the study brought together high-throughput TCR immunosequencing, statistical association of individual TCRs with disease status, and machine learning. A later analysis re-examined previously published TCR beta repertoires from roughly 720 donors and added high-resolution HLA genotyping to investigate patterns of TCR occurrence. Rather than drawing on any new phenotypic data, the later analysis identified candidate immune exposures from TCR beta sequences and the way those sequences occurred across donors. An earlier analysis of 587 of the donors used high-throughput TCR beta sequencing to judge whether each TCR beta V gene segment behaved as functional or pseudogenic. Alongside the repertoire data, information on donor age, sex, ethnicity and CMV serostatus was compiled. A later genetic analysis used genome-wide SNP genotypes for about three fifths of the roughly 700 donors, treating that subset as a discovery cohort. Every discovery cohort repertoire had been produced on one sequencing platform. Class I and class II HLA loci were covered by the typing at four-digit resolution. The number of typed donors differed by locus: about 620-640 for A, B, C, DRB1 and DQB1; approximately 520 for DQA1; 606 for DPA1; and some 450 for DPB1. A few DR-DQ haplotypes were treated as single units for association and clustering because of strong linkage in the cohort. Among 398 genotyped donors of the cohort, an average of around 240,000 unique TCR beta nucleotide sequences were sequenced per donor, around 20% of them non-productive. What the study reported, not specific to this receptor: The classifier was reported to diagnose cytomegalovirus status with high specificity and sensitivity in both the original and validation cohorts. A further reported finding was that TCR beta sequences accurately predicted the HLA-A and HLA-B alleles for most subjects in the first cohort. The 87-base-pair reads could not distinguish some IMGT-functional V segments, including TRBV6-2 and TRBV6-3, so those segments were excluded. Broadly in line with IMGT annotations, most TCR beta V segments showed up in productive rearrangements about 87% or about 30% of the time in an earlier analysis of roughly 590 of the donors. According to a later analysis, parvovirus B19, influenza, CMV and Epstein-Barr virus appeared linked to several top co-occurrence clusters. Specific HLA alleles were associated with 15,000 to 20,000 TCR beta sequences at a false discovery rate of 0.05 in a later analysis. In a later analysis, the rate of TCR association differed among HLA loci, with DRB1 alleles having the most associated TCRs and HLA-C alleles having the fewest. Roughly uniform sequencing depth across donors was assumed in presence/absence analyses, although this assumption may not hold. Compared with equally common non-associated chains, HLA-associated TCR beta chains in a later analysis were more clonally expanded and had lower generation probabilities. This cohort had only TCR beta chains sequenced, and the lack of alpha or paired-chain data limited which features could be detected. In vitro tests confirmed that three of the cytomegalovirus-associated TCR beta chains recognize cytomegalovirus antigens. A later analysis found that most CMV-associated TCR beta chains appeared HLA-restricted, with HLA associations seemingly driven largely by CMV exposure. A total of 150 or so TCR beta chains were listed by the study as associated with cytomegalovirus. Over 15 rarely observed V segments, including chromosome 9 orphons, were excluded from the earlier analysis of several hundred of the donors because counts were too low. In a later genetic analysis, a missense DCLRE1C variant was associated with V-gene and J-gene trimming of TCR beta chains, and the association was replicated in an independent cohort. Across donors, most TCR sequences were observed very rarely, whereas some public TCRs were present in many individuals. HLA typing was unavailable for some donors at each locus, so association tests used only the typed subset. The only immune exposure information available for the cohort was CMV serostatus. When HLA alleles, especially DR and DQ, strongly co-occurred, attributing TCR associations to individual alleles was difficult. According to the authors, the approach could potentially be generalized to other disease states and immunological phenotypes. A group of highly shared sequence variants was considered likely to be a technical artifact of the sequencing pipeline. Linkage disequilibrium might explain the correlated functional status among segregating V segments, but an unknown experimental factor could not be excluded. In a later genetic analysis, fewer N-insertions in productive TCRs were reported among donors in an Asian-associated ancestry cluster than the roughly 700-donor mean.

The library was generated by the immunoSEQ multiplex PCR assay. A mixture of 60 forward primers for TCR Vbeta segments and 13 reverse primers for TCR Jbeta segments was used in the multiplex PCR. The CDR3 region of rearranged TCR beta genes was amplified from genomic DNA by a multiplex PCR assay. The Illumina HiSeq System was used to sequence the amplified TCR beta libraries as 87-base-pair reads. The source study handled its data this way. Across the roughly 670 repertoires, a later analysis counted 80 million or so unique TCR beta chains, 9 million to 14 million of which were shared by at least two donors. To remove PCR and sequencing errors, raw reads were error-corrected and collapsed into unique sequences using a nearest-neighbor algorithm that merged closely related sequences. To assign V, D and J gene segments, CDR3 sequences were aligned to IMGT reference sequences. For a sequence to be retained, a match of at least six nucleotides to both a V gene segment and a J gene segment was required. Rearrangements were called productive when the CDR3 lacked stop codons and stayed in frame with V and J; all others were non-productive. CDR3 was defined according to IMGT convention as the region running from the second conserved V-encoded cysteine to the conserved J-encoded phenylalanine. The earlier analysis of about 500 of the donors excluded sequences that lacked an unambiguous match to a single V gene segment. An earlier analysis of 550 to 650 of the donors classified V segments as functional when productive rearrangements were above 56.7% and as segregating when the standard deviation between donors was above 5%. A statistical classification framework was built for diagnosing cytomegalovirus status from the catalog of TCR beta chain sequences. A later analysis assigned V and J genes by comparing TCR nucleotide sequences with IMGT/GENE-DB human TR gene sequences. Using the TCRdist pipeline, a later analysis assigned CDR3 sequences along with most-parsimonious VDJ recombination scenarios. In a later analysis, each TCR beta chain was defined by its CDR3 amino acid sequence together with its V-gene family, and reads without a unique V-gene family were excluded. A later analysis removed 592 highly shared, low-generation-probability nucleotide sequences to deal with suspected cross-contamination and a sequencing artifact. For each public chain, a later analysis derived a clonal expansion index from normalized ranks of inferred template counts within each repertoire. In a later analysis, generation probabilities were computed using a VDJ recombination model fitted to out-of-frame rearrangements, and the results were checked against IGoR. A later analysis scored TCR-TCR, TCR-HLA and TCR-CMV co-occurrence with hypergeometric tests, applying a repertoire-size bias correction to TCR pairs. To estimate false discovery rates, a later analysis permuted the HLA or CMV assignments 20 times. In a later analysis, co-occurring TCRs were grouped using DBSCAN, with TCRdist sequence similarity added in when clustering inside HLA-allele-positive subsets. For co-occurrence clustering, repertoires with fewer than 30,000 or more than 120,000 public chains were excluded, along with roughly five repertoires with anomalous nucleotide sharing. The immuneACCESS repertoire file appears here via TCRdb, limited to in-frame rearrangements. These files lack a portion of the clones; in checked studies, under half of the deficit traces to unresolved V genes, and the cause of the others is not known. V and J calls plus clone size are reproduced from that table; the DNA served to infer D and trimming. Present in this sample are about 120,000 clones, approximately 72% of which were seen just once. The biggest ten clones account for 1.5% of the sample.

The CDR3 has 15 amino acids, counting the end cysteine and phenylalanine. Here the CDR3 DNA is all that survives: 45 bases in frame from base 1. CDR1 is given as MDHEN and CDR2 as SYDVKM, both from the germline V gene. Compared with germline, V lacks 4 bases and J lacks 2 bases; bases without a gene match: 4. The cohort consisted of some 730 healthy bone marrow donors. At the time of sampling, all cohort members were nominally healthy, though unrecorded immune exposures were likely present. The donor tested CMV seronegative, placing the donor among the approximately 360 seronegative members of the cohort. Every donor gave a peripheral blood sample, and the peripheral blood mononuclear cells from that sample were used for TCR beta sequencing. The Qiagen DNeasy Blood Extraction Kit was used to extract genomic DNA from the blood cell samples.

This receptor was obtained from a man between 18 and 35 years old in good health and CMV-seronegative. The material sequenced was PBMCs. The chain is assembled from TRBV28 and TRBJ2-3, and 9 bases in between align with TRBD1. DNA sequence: TGTGCCAGCAGTTCCGGGACAGGGTTCACAGATACGCAGTATTTT. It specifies CASSSGTGFTDTQYF. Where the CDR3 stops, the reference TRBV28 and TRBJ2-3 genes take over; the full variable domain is DVKVTQSSRYLVKRTGEKVFLECVQDMDHENMFWYRQDPGLGLRLIYFSYDVKMKEKGDIPEGYSVSREKKERFSLILESASTNQTSMYLCASSSGTGFTDTQYFGPGTRLTVL.